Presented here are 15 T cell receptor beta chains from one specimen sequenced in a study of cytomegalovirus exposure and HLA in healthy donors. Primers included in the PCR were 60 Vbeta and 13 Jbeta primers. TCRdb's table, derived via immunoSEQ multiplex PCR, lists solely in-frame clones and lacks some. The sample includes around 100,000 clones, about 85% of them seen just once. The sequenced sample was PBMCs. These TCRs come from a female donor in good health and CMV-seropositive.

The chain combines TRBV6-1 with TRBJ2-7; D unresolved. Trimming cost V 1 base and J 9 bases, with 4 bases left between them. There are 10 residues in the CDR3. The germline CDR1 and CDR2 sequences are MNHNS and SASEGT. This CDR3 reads CASSEVRQYF. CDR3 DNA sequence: TGTGCCAGCAGTGAAGTCCGGCAGTACTTC.

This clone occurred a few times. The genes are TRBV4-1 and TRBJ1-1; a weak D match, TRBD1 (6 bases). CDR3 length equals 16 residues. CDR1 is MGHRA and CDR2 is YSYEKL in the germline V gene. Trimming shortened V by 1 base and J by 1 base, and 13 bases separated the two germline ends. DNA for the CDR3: TGCGCCAGCAGCCAAGGGGGACACCTACCGAACACTGAAGCTTTCTTT. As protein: CASSQGGHLPNTEAFF.

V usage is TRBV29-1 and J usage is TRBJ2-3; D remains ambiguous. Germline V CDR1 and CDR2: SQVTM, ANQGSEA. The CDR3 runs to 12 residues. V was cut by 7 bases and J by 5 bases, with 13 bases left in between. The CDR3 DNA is TGCAGCGCCACGAAAGCCCGAGATACGCAGTATTTT. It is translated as CSATKARDTQYF.

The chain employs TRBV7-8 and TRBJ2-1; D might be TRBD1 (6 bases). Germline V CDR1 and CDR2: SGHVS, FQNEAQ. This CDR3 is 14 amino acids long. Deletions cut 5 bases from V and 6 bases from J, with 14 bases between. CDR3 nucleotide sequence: TGTGCCAGCAGCCTACCGACAGGATCCAATGAGCAGTTCTTC. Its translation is CASSLPTGSNEQFF.

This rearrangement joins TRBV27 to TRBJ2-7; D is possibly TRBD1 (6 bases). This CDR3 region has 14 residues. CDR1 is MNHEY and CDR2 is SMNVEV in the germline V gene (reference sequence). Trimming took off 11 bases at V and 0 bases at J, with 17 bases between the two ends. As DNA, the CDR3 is TGTGCCGCCCCCGGGACACCACGCTCCTACGAGCAGTACTTC. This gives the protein CAAPGTPRSYEQYF.

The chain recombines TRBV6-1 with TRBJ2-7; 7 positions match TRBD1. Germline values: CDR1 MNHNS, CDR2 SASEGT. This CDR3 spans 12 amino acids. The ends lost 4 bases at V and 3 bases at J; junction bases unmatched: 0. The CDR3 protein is CASSGDSYEQYF. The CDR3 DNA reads TGTGCCAGCAGTGGGGACAGCTACGAGCAGTACTTC.

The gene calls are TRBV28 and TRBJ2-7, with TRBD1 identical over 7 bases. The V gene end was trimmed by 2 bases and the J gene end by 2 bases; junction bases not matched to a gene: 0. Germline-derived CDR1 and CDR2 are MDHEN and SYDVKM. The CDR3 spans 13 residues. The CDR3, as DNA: TGTGCCAGCAGTTTAGGGACAGCCTACGAGCAGTACTTC. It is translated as CASSLGTAYEQYF.

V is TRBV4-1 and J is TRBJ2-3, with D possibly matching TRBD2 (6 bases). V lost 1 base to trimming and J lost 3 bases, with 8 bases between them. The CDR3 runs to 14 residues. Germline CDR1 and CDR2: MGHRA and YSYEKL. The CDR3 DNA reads TGCGCCAGCAGCCAAGGGGAGGAGACAGATACGCAGTATTTT. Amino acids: CASSQGEETDTQYF.

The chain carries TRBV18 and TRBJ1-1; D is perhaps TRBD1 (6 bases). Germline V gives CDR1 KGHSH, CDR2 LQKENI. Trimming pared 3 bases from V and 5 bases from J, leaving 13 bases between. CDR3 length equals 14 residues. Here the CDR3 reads CASSPGKGGTEAFF. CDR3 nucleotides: TGTGCCAGCTCACCGGGTAAAGGGGGAACTGAAGCTTTCTTT.

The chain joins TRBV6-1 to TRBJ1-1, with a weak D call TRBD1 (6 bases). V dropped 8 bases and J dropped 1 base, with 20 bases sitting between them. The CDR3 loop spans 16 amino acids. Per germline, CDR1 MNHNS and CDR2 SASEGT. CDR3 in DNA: TGTGCCAGCGGAGAAGGACAGATAGTCTGGAACACTGAAGCTTTCTTT. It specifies CASGEGQIVWNTEAFF.

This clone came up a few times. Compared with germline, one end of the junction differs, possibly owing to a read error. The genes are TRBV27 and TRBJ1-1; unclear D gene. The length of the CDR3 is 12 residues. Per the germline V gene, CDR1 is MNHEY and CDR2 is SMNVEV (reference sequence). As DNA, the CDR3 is TGTGCCAGCGGTTTCGGAGTAACTGAAGCTTTCTTT. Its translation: CASGFGVTEAFF.

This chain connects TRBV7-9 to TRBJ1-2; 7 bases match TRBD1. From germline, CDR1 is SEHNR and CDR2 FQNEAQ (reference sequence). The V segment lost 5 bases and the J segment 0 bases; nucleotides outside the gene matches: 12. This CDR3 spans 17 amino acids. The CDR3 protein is CASSADSGTASNYGYTF. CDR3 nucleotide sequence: TGTGCCAGCAGCGCAGACTCCGGGACAGCTTCTAACTATGGCTACACCTTC.

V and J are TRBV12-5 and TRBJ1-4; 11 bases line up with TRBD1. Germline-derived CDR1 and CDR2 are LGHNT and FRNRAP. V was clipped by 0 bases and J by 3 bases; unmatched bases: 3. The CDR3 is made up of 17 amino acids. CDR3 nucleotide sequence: TGTGCTAGTGGTTTGGTCGGACAGGGGGCGGCTAATGAAAAACTGTTTTTT. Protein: CASGLVGQGAANEKLFF.

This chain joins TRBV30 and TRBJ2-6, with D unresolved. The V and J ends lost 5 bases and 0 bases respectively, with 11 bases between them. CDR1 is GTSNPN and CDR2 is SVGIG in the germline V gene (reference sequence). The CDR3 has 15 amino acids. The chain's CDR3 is CAWGVPVSGANVLTF. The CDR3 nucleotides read TGTGCCTGGGGAGTACCCGTCTCTGGGGCCAACGTCCTGACTTTC.

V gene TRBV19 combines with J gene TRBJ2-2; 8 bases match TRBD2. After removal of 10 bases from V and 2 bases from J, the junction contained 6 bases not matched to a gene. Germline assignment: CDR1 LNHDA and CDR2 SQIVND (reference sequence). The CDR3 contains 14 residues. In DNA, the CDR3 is TGTGCCACTAGACTAGCGCGAAACACCGGGGAGCTGTTTTTT. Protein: CATRLARNTGELFF.